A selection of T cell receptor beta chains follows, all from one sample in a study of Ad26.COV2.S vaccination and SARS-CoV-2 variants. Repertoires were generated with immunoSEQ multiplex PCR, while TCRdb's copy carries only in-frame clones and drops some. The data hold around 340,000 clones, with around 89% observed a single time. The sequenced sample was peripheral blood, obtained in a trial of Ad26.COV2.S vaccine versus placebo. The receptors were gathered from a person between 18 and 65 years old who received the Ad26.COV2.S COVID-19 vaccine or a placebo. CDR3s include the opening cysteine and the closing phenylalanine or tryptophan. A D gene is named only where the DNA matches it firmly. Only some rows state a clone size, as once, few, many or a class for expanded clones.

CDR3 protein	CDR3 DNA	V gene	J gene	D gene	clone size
CASKLGDGYNQPQHF	TGTGCCAGCAAACTGGGGGACGGTTACAATCAGCCCCAGCATTTT	TRBV6-5	TRBJ1-5	NA	NA
CASSQAGANTGELFF	TGTGCCAGCAGCCAAGCAGGGGCAAACACCGGGGAGCTGTTTTTT	TRBV4-2	TRBJ2-2	NA	NA
CASSSQRNEKLFF	TGTGCCAGCAGCTCTCAGAGGAATGAAAAACTGTTTTTT	TRBV5-5	TRBJ1-4	NA	NA
CASSLEGGAYNSPLHF	TGCGCCAGCAGCCTCGAGGGAGGCGCCTATAATTCACCCCTCCACTTT	TRBV4-3	TRBJ1-6	NA	once
CASGSRGGDTDTQYF	TGTGCTAGTGGTTCCCGGGGGGGGGACACAGATACGCAGTATTTT	TRBV12-5	TRBJ2-3	TRBD2	NA
CATSRETGTEAFF	TGTGCCACCAGCAGAGAAACAGGAACTGAAGCTTTCTTT	TRBV15	TRBJ1-1	NA	NA
CASSLTGPGELFF	TGTGCCAGCTCACTCACAGGGCCCGGGGAGCTGTTTTTT	TRBV18	TRBJ2-2	NA	NA
CASSLVSGTGSHNEQFF	TGTGCCAGCAGCTTAGTTTCCGGGACAGGGTCACACAATGAGCAGTTCTTC	TRBV13	TRBJ2-1	TRBD1	NA
CASSYSRLAGEYEQYF	TGTGCCAGCAGTTACTCGAGACTAGCGGGGGAGTACGAGCAGTACTTC	TRBV6-5	TRBJ2-7	TRBD2	NA
CASSSIPGEGYTF	TGTGCCAGCAGCTCAATCCCCGGGGAGGGCTACACCTTC	TRBV7-2	TRBJ1-2	NA	NA
CASSISGGVTDTQYF	TGTGCCAGCAGCATTAGCGGGGGGGTGACAGATACGCAGTATTTT	TRBV7-9	TRBJ2-3	TRBD2	once
CASRGTGDTEAFF	TGTGCCAGCAGGGGGACAGGAGACACTGAAGCTTTCTTT	TRBV12-3/TRBV12-4	TRBJ1-1	TRBD1	few
CSARGTYGYTF	TGCAGTGCCCGAGGGACCTATGGCTACACCTTC	TRBV20-1	TRBJ1-2	NA	NA
CASSQTTGNYGYTF	TGTGCCAGCAGCCAAACGACAGGGAACTATGGCTACACCTTC	TRBV3-1/TRBV3-2	TRBJ1-2	TRBD1	NA